One and the same sample provided the 26 T cell receptor beta chains below, sequenced in a study of T cells in Graves' hyperthyroidism and ophthalmopathy. Amplified TCR beta CDR3 regions came from RNA transcripts. TCR CDR3 regions were first amplified by RT-PCR with HTBI primers. TCRdb ran MiXCR on the multiplex PCR reads and lists one entry per CDR3 protein. The table records some 500,000 distinct CDR3 sequences, over 13% of them present only once. Material: blood. These receptors were taken from a woman between 18 and 29 years old with Graves' hyperthyroidism.

The V and J genes are TRBV10-3 and TRBJ2-1, with D possibly matching TRBD2 (5 bases). This CDR3 spans 14 amino acids. The germline gives CDR1 ENHRY, CDR2 SYGVKD. Trimming left V 8 bases short and J 5 bases short, with 16 bases between. The CDR3 coding sequence is TGTGCCATCTCACCCCGGGAATCCCACAATGAGCAGTTCTTC. Amino acids: CAISPRESHNEQFF.

This clonotype was counted many times. This chain's CDR3 is CASTPHGGTDTQYF. The CDR3 DNA sequence: TGTGCCAGCACCCCCCACGGGGGCACAGATACGCAGTATTTT. This rearrangement joins TRBV27 to TRBJ2-3; D may be TRBD2 (5 bases). This CDR3 is 14 amino acids long. The V end was cut by 7 bases, the J end by 1 base, with 12 bases between. Germline CDR1 is MNHEY and CDR2 is SMNVEV (reference sequence).

CDR3 protein: CSVTQQGPRGEQYF. The CDR3 DNA follows: TGCAGCGTCACGCAACAGGGCCCAAGGGGTGAGCAGTACTTC. The J gene is TRBJ2-7, the V gene TRBV29-1, with a weak D call TRBD1 (6 bases). The germline V and J ends were trimmed by 6 bases and 7 bases, with 22 bases remaining between them. The germline V gene has CDR1 SQVTM and CDR2 ANQGSEA. The CDR3 has 14 residues.

The table lists this clonotype with many counts. CDR3 in DNA: TGTGCCAGCAGTTTAGCACAGGGCGGAGATACGCAGTATTTT. Residues: CASSLAQGGDTQYF. This chain joins TRBV12-3 or TRBV12-4 and TRBJ2-3, with D possibly TRBD1 on 6 matching bases. Trimming removed 0 bases at V and 5 bases at J, with 9 bases between. This CDR3 is 14 amino acids long.

Many counts were recorded for this clonotype. The J gene is TRBJ1-1, the V gene TRBV20-1; D perhaps matches TRBD1 (5 bases). CDR1 and CDR2 (germline): DFQATT, SNEGSKA (reference sequence). This CDR3 contains 14 residues. V lost 1 base to trimming and J lost 4 bases, with 13 bases between them. In DNA, the CDR3 is TGCAGTGCTAGAGTCGGGGCAATGATCACTGAAGCTTTCTTT. Translated, it gives CSARVGAMITEAFF.

There are many counts of this clonotype. The gene calls are TRBV10-2 and TRBJ2-7; 10 positions agree with TRBD2. In germline, CDR1 is WSHSY, CDR2 SAAADI. The length of the CDR3 is 15 residues. Trimming at V came to 1 base and at J to 6 bases, leaving 6 bases not matched to a gene. The CDR3 DNA reads TGCGCCAGCAGTGAGTTTACAGGGACTAGCGCCGAGCAGTACGTC. Translation: CASSEFTGTSAEQYV.

This clonotype was counted ten times or more. The V call is TRBV11-3, the J call TRBJ2-1, with a tentative D call TRBD2 (5 bases). CDR1 is SGHNT and CDR2 is YENEEA in the germline V gene. V was trimmed by 1 base and J by 9 bases, leaving 19 bases between them. The CDR3 runs 16 residues. The CDR3 sequence is CASSLGQSVRDGEQFF. In DNA, the CDR3 is TGTGCCAGCAGCTTAGGACAATCGGTGAGGGATGGTGAGCAGTTCTTC.

This clonotype appeared many times. This chain joins TRBV28 and TRBJ1-1; 12 positions agree with TRBD1. The V gene's germline CDR1 is MDHEN and CDR2 SYDVKM. J gave up 7 bases and V 2 bases, and 14 bases lay outside the gene matches. The CDR3 runs 18 residues. CDR3 in DNA: TGTGCCAGCAGTTTACCTAACCTCGGGACAGGGGGCCGGATTGAAGCTTTCTTT. Its translation is CASSLPNLGTGGRIEAFF.

This clonotype appeared many times. The chain couples TRBV6-1 to TRBJ2-7; 11 bases line up with TRBD2. This CDR3 region has 13 residues. V trimming: 8 bases; J trimming: 1 base; junction bases outside the gene matches: 1. Germline-derived CDR1 and CDR2 are MNHNS and SASEGT. The CDR3 here is CASGTSGSYEQYV. The CDR3 region has the DNA TGTGCCAGCGGGACTAGCGGTTCCTACGAGCAGTACGTC.

This clonotype was observed at least ten times. The rearrangement uses TRBV7-9 and TRBJ1-1; D call uncertain. The germline gives CDR1 SEHNR, CDR2 FQNEAQ (reference sequence). CDR3 size: 12 residues. V shed 1 base and J shed 10 bases, with 10 bases lying between them. CDR3 in amino acids: CASSLVGVGAFF. CDR3 sequence (DNA): TGTGCCAGCAGCTTAGTCGGGGTCGGAGCTTTCTTT.

This clonotype was recorded at least ten times. This sequence joins TRBV12-3 or TRBV12-4 and TRBJ1-2; D gene unclear. The ends were cut back, 6 bases at V and 3 bases at J, with 11 bases in the middle. This CDR3 has 13 residues. The CDR3 here is CASRPESDYGYTF. Here the CDR3 DNA reads TGTGCCAGCAGGCCTGAAAGCGACTATGGCTACACCTTC.

The table lists this clonotype with many counts. V is TRBV29-1 and J is TRBJ2-1; 11 nucleotides align to TRBD1. With V trimmed by 6 bases and J by 9 bases, 4 bases remained unmatched. The CDR3 covers 12 residues. Germline V gene data show CDR1 as SQVTM and CDR2 as ANQGSEA. The CDR3: CSVAGTGGEQFF. CDR3 DNA: TGCAGCGTAGCCGGGACAGGGGGTGAGCAGTTCTTC.

This clonotype has just a few counts. The chain couples TRBV5-1 to TRBJ1-1; 9 bases map to TRBD1. Germline V gene data show CDR1 as SGHRS and CDR2 as YFSETQ. V lost 6 bases and J lost 0; bases outside the gene matches: 15. This CDR3 is built from 18 residues. The CDR3, as DNA: TGCGCCAGCACCTTAGGGGCTTCGACAGGGGGAGTGAACACTGAAGCTTTCTTT. Translated, it gives CASTLGASTGGVNTEAFF. Variable domain in full (rest from reference TRBV5-1 and TRBJ1-1): KAGVTQTPRYLIKTRGQQVTLSCSPISGHRSVSWYQQTPGQGLQFLFEYFSETQRNKGNFPGRFSGRQFSNSRSEMNVSTLELGDSALYLCASTLGASTGGVNTEAFFGQGTRLTVV.

This clonotype was recorded many times. The rearrangement joins TRBV20-1 to TRBJ2-5; tentatively, D is TRBD1 (6 bases). Germline CDR1 reads DFQATT; CDR2 reads SNEGSKA (reference sequence). Trimming took 4 bases from V and 3 from J, leaving 15 bases between them. The CDR3 extends over 14 amino acids. The CDR3 bases are TGCAGTGCTACATCACAGGGAACCGAAGAGACCCAGTACTTC. Its translation is CSATSQGTEETQYF.

This clonotype was observed many times. V usage is TRBV6-1 and J usage is TRBJ1-1; 7 nucleotides match TRBD1. Per the germline V gene, CDR1 is MNHNS and CDR2 is SASEGT. The CDR3 consists of 16 residues. J was trimmed by 0 bases and V by 5 bases; bases with no gene match: 9. The DNA for the CDR3 is TGTGCCAGCAGTTCACACAAGGGGGCCATGAACACTGAAGCTTTCTTT. It is translated as CASSSHKGAMNTEAFF.

This clonotype was observed a handful of times. The chain has TRBV5-4 and TRBJ2-2; a possible D gene is TRBD2 (5 bases). The length of the CDR3 is 16 residues. V lost 0 bases to trimming and J lost 2 bases, with 11 bases between them. CDR1 is SGHNT and CDR2 is YYREEE in the germline V gene (reference sequence). The chain's CDR3 is CASSLETGLNTGELFF. In nucleotides, the CDR3 is TGTGCCAGCAGCTTGGAAACGGGATTAAACACCGGGGAGCTGTTTTTT.

The rearrangement links TRBV7-6 to TRBJ1-1; D unclear. V lost 5 bases to trimming and J lost 7 bases, with 11 bases between them. CDR3 length: 12 amino acids. CDR1 is SGHVS and CDR2 is FNYEAQ in the germline V gene. The CDR3: CASSPDGVEAFF. The DNA for the CDR3 is TGTGCCAGCAGCCCGGACGGAGTTGAAGCTTTCTTT.

This clonotype came up many times. The J gene is TRBJ2-7, the V gene TRBV3-1; no reliable D call. Trimming removed 0 bases from V and 2 bases from J, with 5 bases in between. The CDR3 is made up of 13 amino acids. Germline lookup yields CDR1 LGHDT and CDR2 YNNKEL (reference sequence). CDR3 amino acids: CASSQERTYEQYF. CDR3 coding DNA: TGTGCCAGCAGCCAAGAACGGACCTACGAGCAGTACTTC.

This chain links TRBV14 with TRBJ2-2; D call uncertain. The CDR3 has 15 residues. Germline CDR1 SGHDN, CDR2 FVKESK. V was cut by 4 bases and J by 4 bases, with 13 bases left in between. The CDR3 region is CASSPHWSATGELFF. Written as DNA, the CDR3 is TGTGCCAGCAGCCCGCATTGGAGTGCCACCGGGGAGCTGTTTTTT.

This clonotype has a handful of counts. Being one base from a much bigger clone, this may be a read error. J is TRBJ1-2 and V is TRBV30; the match to TRBD1 covers 9 bases. Germline loops: CDR1 GTSNPN, CDR2 SVGIG (reference sequence). The length of the CDR3 is 13 residues. Trimming removed 3 bases from V and 5 bases from J; junction bases left unmatched: 4. The CDR3 reads CAWRGQGFYGYTF. Here the CDR3 DNA reads TGTGCCTGGAGAGGACAGGGGTTTTATGGCTACACCTTC.

This clonotype was seen at least ten times. The chain couples TRBV12-3 or TRBV12-4 to TRBJ2-1, with D unclear. V was clipped by 5 bases and J by 7 bases, with 9 bases between them. This CDR3 spans 12 amino acids. The chain's CDR3 is CASSTRANEQFF. DNA for the CDR3: TGTGCCAGCAGTACCCGGGCTAATGAGCAGTTCTTC.

This clonotype showed up many times. The chain couples TRBV2 to TRBJ1-4, with D possibly TRBD1 on 5 matching bases. Trimming cost V 2 bases and J 8 bases, with 15 bases left between them. The CDR3 covers 15 residues. The germline V gene has CDR1 SNHLY and CDR2 FYNNEI. The CDR3 loop is CASSERTGAGEKLFF. The DNA for the CDR3 is TGTGCCAGCAGTGAAAGAACCGGGGCAGGCGAAAAACTGTTTTTT. The variable domain in full, with the rest retrieved from reference TRBV2 and TRBJ1-4, is EPEVTQTPSHQVTQMGQEVILRCVPISNHLYFYWYRQILGQKVEFLVSFYNNEISEKSEIFDDQFSVERPDGSNFTLKIRSTKLEDSAMYFCASSERTGAGEKLFFGSGTQLSVL.

In this sample, this clonotype turned up a few times. The chain has TRBV25-1 and TRBJ2-7; D unclear. With 2 bases removed from V and 2 bases from J, the gap between germline ends came to 7 bases. Germline V CDR1 and CDR2: MGHDK, SYGVNS. The CDR3 runs to 13 residues. CDR3: CASSEGGTYEQYF. The CDR3 nucleotides read TGTGCCAGCAGTGAAGGTGGGACCTACGAGCAGTACTTC.

The V call is TRBV4-2, the J call TRBJ2-7; 7 nucleotides match TRBD2. Germline-derived CDR1 and CDR2 are LGHNA and YNFKEQ. This CDR3 contains 14 residues. V gave up 2 bases and J gave up 5 bases; unmatched junction bases: 6. CDR3 region: CASSQSGGRHEQYV. Here the CDR3 DNA reads TGTGCCAGCAGCCAAAGCGGCGGGAGACACGAGCAGTACGTC.

The V call is TRBV5-1, the J call TRBJ2-1, with 12 nucleotides matching TRBD2. The junction had 13 bases not matched to a gene; V was cut back by 1 base and J by 8 bases. This CDR3 spans 18 amino acids. Germline V gene sequence: CDR1 SGHRS, CDR2 YFSETQ. CDR3 residues: CASSLLLRASGRADEQFF. In DNA, the CDR3 is TGCGCCAGCAGCTTGCTTCTTCGGGCTAGCGGGAGGGCCGATGAGCAGTTCTTC.

This clonotype was counted ten times or more. The chain uses TRBV3-1 and TRBJ2-1, with 7 bases matching TRBD2. Germline CDR1 reads LGHDT; CDR2 reads YNNKEL (reference sequence). CDR3 size: 15 residues. Trimming cost V 8 bases and J 6 bases; bases outside gene matches: 13. CDR3 in DNA: TGTGCCAGCGGTCCTCAGCGGGGCGGGGCCAATGAGCAGTTCTTC. It encodes CASGPQRGGANEQFF.